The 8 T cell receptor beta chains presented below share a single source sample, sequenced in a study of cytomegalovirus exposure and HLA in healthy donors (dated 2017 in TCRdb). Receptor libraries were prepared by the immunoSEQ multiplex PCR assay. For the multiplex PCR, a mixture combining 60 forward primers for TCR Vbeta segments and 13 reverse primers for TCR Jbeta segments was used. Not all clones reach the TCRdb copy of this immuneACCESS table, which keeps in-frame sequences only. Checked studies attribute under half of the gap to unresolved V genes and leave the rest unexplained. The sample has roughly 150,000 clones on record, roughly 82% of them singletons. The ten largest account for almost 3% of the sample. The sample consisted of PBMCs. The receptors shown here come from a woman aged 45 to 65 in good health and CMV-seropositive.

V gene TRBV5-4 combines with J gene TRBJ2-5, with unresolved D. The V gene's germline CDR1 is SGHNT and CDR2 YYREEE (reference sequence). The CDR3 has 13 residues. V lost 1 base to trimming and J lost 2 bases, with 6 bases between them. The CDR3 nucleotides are TGTGCCAGCAGCTTGCCCGGGCAAGAGACCCAGTACTTC. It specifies CASSLPGQETQYF. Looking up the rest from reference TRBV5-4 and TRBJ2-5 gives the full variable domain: ETGVTQSPTHLIKTRGQQVTLRCSSQSGHNTVSWYQQALGQGPQFIFQYYREEENGRGNFPPRFSGLQFPNYSSELNVNALELDDSALYLCASSLPGQETQYFGPGTRLLVL.

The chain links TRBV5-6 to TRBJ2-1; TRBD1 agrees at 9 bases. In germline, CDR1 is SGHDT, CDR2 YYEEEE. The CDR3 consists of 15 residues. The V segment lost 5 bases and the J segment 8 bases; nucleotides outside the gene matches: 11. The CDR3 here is CASRHGTGYVDEQFF. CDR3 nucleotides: TGTGCCAGCAGGCATGGGACAGGGTACGTCGATGAGCAGTTCTTC.

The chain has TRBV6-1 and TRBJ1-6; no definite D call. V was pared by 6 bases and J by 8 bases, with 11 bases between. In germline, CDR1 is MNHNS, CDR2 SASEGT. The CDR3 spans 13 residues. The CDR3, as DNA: TGTGCCAGCAGCAGAGGGTGGTATTCACCCCTCCACTTT. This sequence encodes CASSRGWYSPLHF.

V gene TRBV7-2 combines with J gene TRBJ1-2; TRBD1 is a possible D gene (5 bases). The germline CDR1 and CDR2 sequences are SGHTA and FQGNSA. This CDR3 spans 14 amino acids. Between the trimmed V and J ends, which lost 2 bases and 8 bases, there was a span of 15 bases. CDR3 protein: CASSLRQGLGGYTF. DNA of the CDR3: TGTGCCAGCAGCTTAAGGCAGGGCCTTGGAGGCTACACCTTC. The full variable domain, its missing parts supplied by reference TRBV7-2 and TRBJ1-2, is GAGVSQSPSNKVTEKGKDVELRCDPISGHTALYWYRQSLGQGLEFLIYFQGNSAPDKSGLPSDRFSAERTGGSVSTLTIQRTQQEDSAVYLCASSLRQGLGGYTFGSGTRLTVV.

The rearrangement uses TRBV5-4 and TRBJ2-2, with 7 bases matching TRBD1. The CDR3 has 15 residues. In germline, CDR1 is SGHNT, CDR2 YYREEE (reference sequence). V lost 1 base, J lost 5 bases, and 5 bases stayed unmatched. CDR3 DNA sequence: TGTGCCAGCAGCTTGTCCAGGGGGACGACCGGGGAGCTGTTTTTT. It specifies CASSLSRGTTGELFF.

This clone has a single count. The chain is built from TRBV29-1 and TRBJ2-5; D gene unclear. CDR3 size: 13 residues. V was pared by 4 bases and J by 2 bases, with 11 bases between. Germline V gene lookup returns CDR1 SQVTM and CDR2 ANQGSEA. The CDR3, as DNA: TGCAGCGTTGGAGCAGGCTCACAAGAGACCCAGTACTTC. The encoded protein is CSVGAGSQETQYF.

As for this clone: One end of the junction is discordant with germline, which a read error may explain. CDR3 loop: CASGLAWAGSNQPQHF. CDR3 DNA: TGTGCCAGCGGCTTAGCGTGGGCAGGGAGCAATCAGCCCCAGCATTTT. The chain combines TRBV11-3 with TRBJ1-5; possible D gene TRBD1, 5 bases. Germline V gene data show CDR1 as SGHNT and CDR2 as YENEEA. CDR3 length: 16 amino acids.

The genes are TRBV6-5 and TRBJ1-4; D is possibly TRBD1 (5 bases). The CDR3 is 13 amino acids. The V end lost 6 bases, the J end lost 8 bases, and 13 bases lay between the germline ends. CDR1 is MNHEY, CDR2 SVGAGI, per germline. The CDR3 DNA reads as TGTGCCAGCAGGCTTGTATCAGGGGAAAAACTGTTTTTT. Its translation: CASRLVSGEKLFF.